Presented here are 8 T cell receptor beta chains from one specimen sequenced in a study of cytomegalovirus exposure and HLA in healthy donors (dated by TCRdb to 2017 to 2019). The protocol used for the library was the immunoSEQ multiplex PCR assay. The multiplex PCR relied on a mix of 60 forward primers for TCR Vbeta segments and 13 reverse primers for TCR Jbeta segments. This is the immuneACCESS table as TCRdb keeps it, with only in-frame sequences that have V and J called. A part of the clones is gone; compared with another copy, unresolved V genes explain less than half, and the rest is unexplained. Present in this sample are 150,000 to 200,000 clones, nearly 70% of which were seen just once. About 10% of the sample is held by the ten biggest clonotypes. The sample comprised PBMCs. These receptors all come from a man aged 30 to 39 in good health and CMV-seropositive.

This chain links TRBV6-5 with TRBJ2-5, with 8 positions matching TRBD2. The tail of the sequence fits TRBJ2-7 better, so the J call may be wrong. The V gene's germline CDR1 is MNHEY and CDR2 SVGAGI. The CDR3 loop spans 14 amino acids. CDR3 region: CASRYTSGAYEQYF. The CDR3 nucleotides read TGTGCCAGCAGATACACTAGCGGAGCCTACGAGCAGTACTTC.

This rearrangement joins TRBV9 to TRBJ1-5, with D uncertain. Trimming pared 4 bases from V and 2 bases from J, leaving 13 bases between. The CDR3 is 15 amino acids. Per the germline V gene, CDR1 is SGDLS and CDR2 is YYNGEE. The CDR3: CASSSGLKGNQPQHF. CDR3 DNA sequence: TGTGCCAGCAGCTCAGGCTTGAAGGGCAATCAGCCCCAGCATTTT.

This clone has only one observation. The chain recombines TRBV30 with TRBJ1-1, with D hard to call. The V end was cut by 5 bases, the J end by 5 bases, with 6 bases between. Germline lookup yields CDR1 GTSNPN and CDR2 SVGIG (reference sequence). CDR3 length: 10 residues. The CDR3 loop is CAWQWTEAFF. The CDR3 bases are TGTGCCTGGCAGTGGACTGAAGCTTTCTTT.

The rearrangement joins TRBV4-2 to TRBJ2-1; 7 nucleotides line up with TRBD2. CDR1 and CDR2 from the germline V gene are LGHNA and YNFKEQ. V shed 4 bases, J shed 6 bases, and the junction held 3 bases outside the gene matches. The CDR3 covers 13 residues. CDR3 nucleotide sequence: TGTGCCAGCAGCCCGGGCGGGGGCAATGAGCAGTTCTTC. Its translation is CASSPGGGNEQFF.

The rearrangement links TRBV30 to TRBJ2-1; 10 positions agree with TRBD1. The germline CDR1 and CDR2 sequences are GTSNPN and SVGIG (reference sequence). CDR3 length: 15 amino acids. DNA of the CDR3: TGTGTCGTGCTACCCCTGACAGGGGGCAAGAATGAGCAGTTCTTC. Amino acid sequence: CVVLPLTGGKNEQFF. Looking up the rest from reference TRBV30 and TRBJ2-1 gives the full variable domain: SQTIHQWPATLVQPVGSPLSLECTVEGTSNPNLYWYRQAAGRGLQLLFYSVGIGQISSEVPQNLSASRPQDRQFILSSKKLLLSDSGFYLCVVLPLTGGKNEQFFGPGTRLTVL.

This clone was seen only a few times. The chain joins TRBV27 to TRBJ2-3; 12 bases fit TRBD2. The V gene's germline CDR1 is MNHEY and CDR2 SMNVEV (reference sequence). The CDR3 is made up of 20 amino acids. Trimming cost V 5 bases and J 0 bases; bases outside gene matches: 15. CDR3 loop: CASSLPSGTSGYPSTDTQYF. Written as DNA, the CDR3 is TGTGCCAGCAGTCTACCGTCCGGGACTAGCGGGTACCCTAGCACAGATACGCAGTATTTT.

The gene calls are TRBV6-6 and TRBJ2-5, with 7 bases fitting TRBD2. CDR3 size: 15 residues. With 2 bases clipped from V and 1 base from J, the junction kept 4 bases outside the gene matches. CDR1 MNHNY and CDR2 SVGAGI come from the germline V gene (reference sequence). DNA for the CDR3: TGTGCCAGCAGTTACGGGCGGGAGAGCCAAGAGACCCAGTACTTC. Translated, it gives CASSYGRESQETQYF.

In this sample, this clone turned up a few times. This chain joins TRBV23-1 and TRBJ1-1; 7 bases fit TRBD1. TRBV23-1 is placed among ORFs of uncertain function. The CDR3 runs 16 residues. V was pared by 4 bases and J by 1 base, with 9 bases of the junction left unmatched. CDR3 protein: CASSLSLGDRNTEAFF. CDR3 coding DNA: TGCGCCAGCAGTCTTTCCTTGGGGGACAGGAACACTGAAGCTTTCTTT.